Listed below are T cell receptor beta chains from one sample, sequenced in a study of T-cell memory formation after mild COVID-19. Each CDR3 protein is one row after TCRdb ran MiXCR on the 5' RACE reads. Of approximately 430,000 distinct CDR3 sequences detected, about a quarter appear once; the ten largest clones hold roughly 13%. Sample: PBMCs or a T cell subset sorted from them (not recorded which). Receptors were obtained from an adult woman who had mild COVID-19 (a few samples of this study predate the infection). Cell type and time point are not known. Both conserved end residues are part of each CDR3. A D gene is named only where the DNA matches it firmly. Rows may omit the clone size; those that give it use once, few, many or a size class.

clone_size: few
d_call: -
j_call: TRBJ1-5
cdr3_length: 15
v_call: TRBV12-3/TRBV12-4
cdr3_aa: CASSLGGGSNQPQHF
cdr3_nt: TGTGCCAGCAGTTTGGGGGGTGGGAGCAATCAGCCCCAGCATTTT

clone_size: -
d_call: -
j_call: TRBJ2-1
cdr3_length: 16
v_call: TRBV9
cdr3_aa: CASSVEGLAGYNEQFF
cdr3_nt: TGTGCCAGCAGCGTAGAAGGTCTGGCGGGATACAATGAGCAGTTCTTC

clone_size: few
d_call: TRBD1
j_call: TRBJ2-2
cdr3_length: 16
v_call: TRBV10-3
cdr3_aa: CAISTGTGTNTGELFF
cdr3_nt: TGTGCCATCAGCACCGGGACAGGGACGAACACCGGGGAGCTGTTTTTT

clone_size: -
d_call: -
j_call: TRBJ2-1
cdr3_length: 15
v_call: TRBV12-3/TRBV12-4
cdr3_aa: CASSLDWLAVVEQFF
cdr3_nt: TGTGCCAGCAGTTTAGACTGGCTAGCAGTGGTTGAGCAGTTCTTC

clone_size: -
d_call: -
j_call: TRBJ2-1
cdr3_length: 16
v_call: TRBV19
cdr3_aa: CASKLGRAVDYNEQFF
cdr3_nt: TGTGCCAGTAAACTAGGAAGAGCGGTAGACTACAATGAGCAGTTCTTC

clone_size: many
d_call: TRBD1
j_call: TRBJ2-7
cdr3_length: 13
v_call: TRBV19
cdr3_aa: CASTGTDLREQYF
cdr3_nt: TGTGCCAGCACTGGGACAGACCTACGAGAGCAGTACTTC

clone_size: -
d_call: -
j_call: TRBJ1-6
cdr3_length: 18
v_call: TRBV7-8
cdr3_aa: CASSLRGGEGKGGSPLHF
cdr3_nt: TGTGCCAGCAGCTTACGCGGCGGAGAGGGGAAGGGAGGTTCACCCCTCCACTTT

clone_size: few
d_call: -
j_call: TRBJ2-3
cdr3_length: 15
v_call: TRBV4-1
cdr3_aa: CASSPTTRGTDTQYF
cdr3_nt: TGCGCCAGCAGCCCGACGACTAGAGGCACAGATACGCAGTATTTT

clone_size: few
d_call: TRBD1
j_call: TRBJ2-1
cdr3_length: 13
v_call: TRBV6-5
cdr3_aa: CASRGTGPNEQFF
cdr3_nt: TGTGCCAGCAGAGGGACAGGGCCAAATGAGCAGTTCTTC

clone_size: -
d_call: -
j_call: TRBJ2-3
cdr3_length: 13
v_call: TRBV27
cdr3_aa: CASSFGQADTQYF
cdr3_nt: TGTGCCAGCAGTTTTGGGCAGGCAGATACGCAGTATTTT

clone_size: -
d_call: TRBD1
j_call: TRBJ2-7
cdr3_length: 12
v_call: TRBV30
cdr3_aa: CACRDRTYEQYF
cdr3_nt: TGTGCCTGTCGGGACAGAACCTACGAGCAGTACTTC

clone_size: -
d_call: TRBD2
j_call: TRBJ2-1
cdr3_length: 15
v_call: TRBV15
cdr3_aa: CATSRVSGSGNEQFF
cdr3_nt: TGTGCCACCAGCAGAGTTAGCGGGAGTGGAAATGAGCAGTTCTTC

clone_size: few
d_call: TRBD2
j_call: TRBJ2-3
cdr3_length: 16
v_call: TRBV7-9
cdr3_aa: CASSSAGTSGTDTQYF
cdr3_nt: TGTGCCAGCAGCTCGGCCGGGACTAGCGGCACAGATACGCAGTATTTT

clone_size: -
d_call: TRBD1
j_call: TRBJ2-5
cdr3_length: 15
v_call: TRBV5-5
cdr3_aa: CASSFRTGSQETQYF
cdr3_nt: TGTGCCAGCAGCTTCCGGACAGGTTCCCAAGAGACCCAGTACTTC